This TCR beta chain comes out of a study of CD8+CD57+ T cells in acquired aplastic anemia. In the study overall: Healthy donors had, on average, about 10.8 million reads for their CD4+ cells.

Findings of the study overall: Statistical testing detected no significant gap in CD8+ Simpson's diversity between patients and controls.

With regard to this clonotype: Its antigen is as yet unknown.

Genomic DNA, the template, was used for profiling of the TCR beta VDJ and CDR3. From the reads, TCRdb called clonotypes with MiXCR, one entry per CDR3 protein. The data contain about 220,000 distinct CDR3 sequences, 30% to 40% of them singletons. Germline-derived CDR1 and CDR2 are MNHEY and SVGEGT. CDR3 size: 17 residues. Trimming stripped 0 bases from V and 1 base from J, with 14 bases between. The sequencing sample was made of sorted CD4+, CD8+, or CD8+CD57+ T cells (not recorded which) from PBMCs. V usage is TRBV6-2 or TRBV6-3 and J usage is TRBJ2-3, with D possibly being TRBD1 (5 bases). The receptor comes from a human donor in good health, serving as a control. This chain's CDR3 is CASSYSFLGPRTDTQYF. The CDR3 nucleotides are TGTGCCAGCAGTTACTCCTTTCTGGGGCCCCGCACAGATACGCAGTATTTT.